This is a list of T cell receptor beta chains from one sample in a study of radiotherapy plus CTLA-4 blockade in lung cancer. Method: immunoSEQ multiplex PCR; TCRdb's copy keeps in-frame clones and lacks some. The sample contains 13,000 or so clones, around 80% of which appear only once. Specimen: peripheral blood, collected from a patient treated with radiotherapy plus ipilimumab. These receptor sequences come from a human donor with non-small cell lung cancer that progressed on radiotherapy plus ipilimumab. Each CDR3 is given with its conserved first and last residue. The order of the fields is clone size, CDR3 length, V gene, CDR3 protein. Size is stated for part of the rows, as once, few or many counts, or as a class when the clone is expanded.

abundance: NA; len: 21; v_gene: TRBV27; CDR3aa: CASSLSPFAGQGIGRGSEQFF
abundance: NA; len: 14; v_gene: TRBV18; CDR3aa: CASSLGQHGNTIYF
abundance: NA; len: 14; v_gene: TRBV7-3; CDR3aa: CASSAQGQGAEAFF
abundance: NA; len: 13; v_gene: TRBV29-1; CDR3aa: CSVRRQGGEGYTF
abundance: NA; len: 14; v_gene: TRBV11-2; CDR3aa: CASSLEWAASPLHF
abundance: NA; len: 13; v_gene: TRBV6-4; CDR3aa: CASSREWGTEAFF
abundance: NA; len: 15; v_gene: TRBV2; CDR3aa: CASSEGDRHMETQYF
abundance: NA; len: 19; v_gene: TRBV7-9; CDR3aa: CASSPGTGSDWGGTYEQYF
abundance: once; len: 17; v_gene: TRBV5-5; CDR3aa: CASSRVHFIDGANVLTF
abundance: few; len: 14; v_gene: TRBV5-1; CDR3aa: CASSDTGANGELFF
abundance: NA; len: 13; v_gene: TRBV18; CDR3aa: CASAPGQGYEQYF
abundance: NA; len: 17; v_gene: TRBV29-1; CDR3aa: CSVEDLGTGVVSEKLFF
abundance: few; len: 16; v_gene: TRBV11-2; CDR3aa: CASSLISATAYNEQFF
abundance: NA; len: 16; v_gene: TRBV30; CDR3aa: CAWRTSIDRGDTEAFF
abundance: NA; len: 13; v_gene: TRBV10-3; CDR3aa: CAISAGGGNTIYF
abundance: NA; len: 13; v_gene: TRBV27; CDR3aa: CASHLSFSYEQYF
abundance: NA; len: 14; v_gene: TRBV7-2; CDR3aa: CASRTSGGPNEQFF
abundance: few; len: 15; v_gene: TRBV5-5; CDR3aa: CASSRDRERSDTIYF
abundance: NA; len: 14; v_gene: TRBV28; CDR3aa: CASSSGQGAEKLFF
abundance: once; len: 15; v_gene: TRBV7-2; CDR3aa: CASSLGRSGGYEQYF
abundance: NA; len: 12; v_gene: TRBV6-5; CDR3aa: CASTGSGYEQYF
abundance: NA; len: 15; v_gene: TRBV7-2; CDR3aa: CASSLAPSPTDTQYF